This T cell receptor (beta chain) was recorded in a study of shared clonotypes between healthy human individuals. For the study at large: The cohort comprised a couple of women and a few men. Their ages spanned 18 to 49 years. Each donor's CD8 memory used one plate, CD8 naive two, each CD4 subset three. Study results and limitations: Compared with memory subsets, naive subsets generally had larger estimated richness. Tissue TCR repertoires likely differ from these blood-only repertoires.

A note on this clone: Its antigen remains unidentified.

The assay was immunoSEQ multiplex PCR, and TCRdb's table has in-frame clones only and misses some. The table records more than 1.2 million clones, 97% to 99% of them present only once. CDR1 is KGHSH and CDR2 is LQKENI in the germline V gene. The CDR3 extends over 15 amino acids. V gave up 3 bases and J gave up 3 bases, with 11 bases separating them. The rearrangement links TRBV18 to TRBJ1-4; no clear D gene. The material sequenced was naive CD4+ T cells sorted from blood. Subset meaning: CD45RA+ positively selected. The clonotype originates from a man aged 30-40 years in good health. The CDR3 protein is CASSPVRWANEKLFF. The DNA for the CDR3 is TGTGCCAGCTCACCTGTAAGGTGGGCTAATGAAAAACTGTTTTTT.